The 16 T cell receptor beta chains in this list originate from one sample, sequenced in a study of post-analysis software for immune sequencing data. No cognate antigen is known for these TCRs. General observations from the study: TRBV5-6, TRBV5-1 and TRBV20-1 were among a handful of TRBV segments more frequent in patients than controls.

cDNA libraries of TCR beta carried unique molecular identifiers. A single record per CDR3 protein comes from TCRdb applying MiXCR to the PCR reads. The sample has 700,000 to 900,000 distinct CDR3 sequences, about half seen once; the top ten hold 4.9%. The sequencing input was blood. These receptors were obtained from a girl aged 10-17 years with multiple sclerosis.

The chain has TRBV11-2 and TRBJ1-2; no definite D call. The germline gives CDR1 SGHAT, CDR2 FQNNGV. The V and J ends lost 0 bases and 4 bases respectively, with 12 bases between them. This CDR3 region has 15 residues. The DNA of the CDR3 is TGTGCCAGCAGCTTAGATCTTACCGGAATCTATGGCTACACCTTC. This gives the protein CASSLDLTGIYGYTF.

This clonotype has just a few counts. This rearrangement joins TRBV15 to TRBJ2-7, with D hard to call. Trimming took 3 bases from V and 4 from J, leaving 13 bases between them. Germline V lookup: CDR1 LNHNV, CDR2 YYDKDF (reference sequence). The CDR3 contains 14 residues. CDR3 amino acids: CATSSIRVGYEQYF. The CDR3 nucleotides are TGTGCCACCAGCAGTATCAGAGTTGGTTACGAGCAGTACTTC.

V and J are TRBV4-3 and TRBJ2-7; D unclear. CDR1 and CDR2 (germline): LGHNA, YSLEER. Between the trimmed V and J ends, which lost 0 bases and 6 bases, there was a span of 12 bases. This CDR3 has 14 amino acids. The CDR3 reads CASSQDWQASEQYF. As DNA, the CDR3 is TGCGCCAGCAGCCAAGATTGGCAGGCGAGCGAGCAGTACTTC.

V gene TRBV29-1 combines with J gene TRBJ2-1, with 16 bases identical to TRBD2. The CDR3 is 18 residues long. The V gene's germline CDR1 is SQVTM and CDR2 ANQGSEA. J was trimmed by 3 bases and V by 4 bases; bases with no gene match: 9. The CDR3 region has the DNA TGCAGCGTTGGCCCCGGGACTAGCGGGAGGGCCCGCTACAATGAGCAGTTCTTC. Translating it yields CSVGPGTSGRARYNEQFF.

This clonotype was counted only a few times. V and J are TRBV12-3 or TRBV12-4 and TRBJ1-5; TRBD1 matches 9 bases. V lost 5 bases, J lost 7 bases, and 9 bases stayed unmatched. This CDR3 contains 15 residues. The CDR3 protein is CASSVTGTGSQPQHF. The CDR3 coding sequence is TGTGCCAGCAGTGTCACGGGGACAGGGTCACAGCCCCAGCATTTT.

This chain links TRBV20-1 with TRBJ2-1; the D gene is possibly TRBD2 (5 bases). The ends were cut back, 0 bases at V and 8 bases at J, with 17 bases in the middle. This CDR3 comprises 15 residues. CDR1 DFQATT and CDR2 SNEGSKA come from the germline V gene (reference sequence). The CDR3 protein is CSAREPPRTEDEQFF. CDR3 DNA sequence: TGCAGTGCTAGAGAGCCCCCCAGGACGGAGGATGAGCAGTTCTTC.

Here the CDR3 DNA reads TGTGCCAGCAGCGGTCCGGGACAGGGGTCCTACGAGCAGTACTTC. Its protein product is CASSGPGQGSYEQYF. The chain has TRBV7-9 and TRBJ2-7; 10 bases agree with TRBD1. CDR3 size: 15 residues. Per germline, CDR1 SEHNR and CDR2 FQNEAQ (reference sequence). V shed 5 bases and J 1 base; nucleotides not matched to a gene: 5. Full variable domain (outside the CDR3, taken from reference TRBV7-9 and TRBJ2-7): DTGVSQNPRHKITKRGQNVTFRCDPISEHNRLYWYRQTLGQGPEFLTYFQNEAQLEKSRLLSDRFSAERPKGSFSTLEIQRTEQGDSAMYLCASSGPGQGSYEQYFGPGTRLTVT.

This clonotype was detected a few times. This rearrangement joins TRBV6-1 to TRBJ2-7, with 14 bases that match TRBD2. Germline V CDR1 and CDR2: MNHNS, SASEGT. The CDR3 spans 16 residues. Trimming cost V 5 bases and J 1 base; bases outside gene matches: 4. The CDR3 DNA reads as TGTGCCAGCAGTCTCCGGACTAGCGGGAGGTCCTACGAGCAGTACTTC. Amino acids: CASSLRTSGRSYEQYF.

Written as DNA, the CDR3 is TGCAGCGGTGATACGGTTAACTATGGCTACACCTTC. Residues: CSGDTVNYGYTF. The V gene is TRBV29-1, the J gene TRBJ1-2; no clear D. Trimming removed 7 bases from V and 1 base from J, with 10 bases in between. The CDR3 consists of 12 residues. Germline-derived CDR1 and CDR2 are SQVTM and ANQGSEA.

This clonotype was counted a few times. The chain is built from TRBV29-1 and TRBJ2-4; D tentatively reads TRBD1 or TRBD2 (5 bases each). The CDR3 has 12 amino acids. Per germline, CDR1 SQVTM and CDR2 ANQGSEA. V dropped 7 bases and J dropped 4 bases, with 11 bases sitting between them. CDR3 amino acids: CSGRDLKNIQYF. CDR3 nucleotides: TGCAGCGGACGGGACCTAAAAAACATTCAGTACTTC.

This clonotype came up a few times. The rearrangement joins TRBV29-1 to TRBJ2-7, with 11 bases identical to TRBD2. The CDR3 has 14 amino acids. J lost 4 bases, V lost 4 bases, and 6 bases had no gene match. Per the germline V gene, CDR1 is SQVTM and CDR2 is ANQGSEA. The CDR3 DNA reads TGCAGCGTTGGGAGTGCTAGCGGGAGGTACGAGCAGTACTTC. It codes for CSVGSASGRYEQYF.

The table lists this clonotype with a count of one. The genes are TRBV5-6 and TRBJ2-1; D tentatively fits TRBD1 or TRBD2 (5 bases each). Germline CDR1 is SGHDT and CDR2 is YYEEEE. V was trimmed by 4 bases and J by 5 bases, leaving 16 bases between them. CDR3 length: 15 residues. This CDR3 is CASSRRVRGDNEQFF. Written as DNA, the CDR3 is TGTGCCAGCAGCCGCCGGGTTCGGGGCGACAATGAGCAGTTCTTC.

A few counts support this clonotype. The gene calls are TRBV7-8 and TRBJ2-1, with TRBD2 identical over 8 bases. Germline V lookup: CDR1 SGHVS, CDR2 FQNEAQ. Trimming took 1 base from V and 4 from J; bases not matched to a gene: 9. The CDR3 totals 17 residues. CDR3 protein: CASSLVDGGGTYNEQFF. Here the CDR3 DNA reads TGTGCCAGCAGCTTAGTAGATGGCGGGGGGACTTACAATGAGCAGTTCTTC.

To note about this clonotype: The junction departs from the called germline gene at one end, perhaps through a read error. The chain employs TRBV9 and TRBJ2-7; perhaps TRBD2 as D (5 bases). Judging by the DNA end, TRBJ2-5 fits better; the J call may be wrong. This CDR3 has 16 residues. The V gene's germline CDR1 is SGDLS and CDR2 YYNGEE. In DNA form, the CDR3 reads TGTGCCGGCAGCGTAGGTACGGTGGACTGGGGAGAGACCCAGTACTTC. Protein sequence: CAGSVGTVDWGETQYF.

The table lists this clonotype with a few counts. CDR3 nucleotide sequence: TGCGCCAGCAGTCCGACTAGCGGGATTGGCGAGCAGTACTTC. It encodes CASSPTSGIGEQYF. This chain connects TRBV10-2 to TRBJ2-7; 11 bases align to TRBD2. Germline V gene data show CDR1 as WSHSY and CDR2 as SAAADI. CDR3 size: 14 residues. Trimming took 5 bases from V and 6 from J; bases not matched to a gene: 6.

This clonotype showed up just a few times. This chain links TRBV9 with TRBJ2-6, with D uncertain. V was pared by 4 bases and J by 2 bases, with 10 bases between. The CDR3 loop spans 15 amino acids. The germline V gene has CDR1 SGDLS and CDR2 YYNGEE. CDR3 nucleotide sequence: TGTGCCAGCAGCCCCTTAATGGCTGGGGCCAACGTCCTGACTTTC. This sequence encodes CASSPLMAGANVLTF.